These 8 T cell receptor gamma chains share one sample of origin, sequenced in a study of human gamma delta and Vdelta1 T cells. TCRdb reprocessed the PCR reads through CATT. The data show 8,500 to 9,500 gamma-chain clones, around 50% seen once. Their specific antigens are unknown. Input material: Vdelta1 gamma-delta T cells from blood grown in culture (DOT cells). Source of these receptors: a human donor in good health.

The table lists this clone with a few counts. The gene calls are TRGV5 and TRGJP2. This CDR3 has 15 amino acids. Germline values: CDR1 VINAFY, CDR2 YDVSNSKD. Trimming cost V 3 bases and J 2 bases; bases outside gene matches: 6. The CDR3 region has the DNA TGTGCCACCTGGGACGGTAAGAGTAGTGATTGGATCAAGACGTTT. Encoded protein: CATWDGKSSDWIKTF.

Details on this clone: Additional DNA sequences in this sample encode the identical CDR3. The gene calls are TRGV4 and TRGJ1 or TRGJ2. CDR1 is EGSTGY, CDR2 YDSYTSSV, per germline. The CDR3 sequence is 13 residues long. Trimming took 3 bases from V and 3 from J; bases not matched to a gene: 5. CDR3 region: CATWDLSYYKKLF. CDR3 nucleotide sequence: TGTGCCACCTGGGATTTGAGTTATTATAAGAAACTCTTT.

This chain links TRGV9 with TRGJ1 or TRGJ2. The trim removed 2 bases at V and 9 bases at J, leaving 7 bases unmatched. This CDR3 is 12 amino acids long. The germline gives CDR1 GITISATS, CDR2 ISYDGTV (reference sequence). CDR3 region: CALWEARPKKLF. The DNA for the CDR3 is TGTGCCTTGTGGGAGGCCAGGCCTAAGAAACTCTTT.

Remarks on this clone: The same CDR3 arises from other DNA sequences in this sample as well. The chain uses TRGV4 and TRGJ1 or TRGJ2. This CDR3 is built from 12 residues. CDR1 is EGSTGY, CDR2 YDSYTSSV, per germline. Losses at the gene ends were 1 base for V and 5 bases for J; bases not matched to a gene: 2. The CDR3 DNA reads as TGTGCCACCTGGGATGGTCATTATAAGAAACTCTTT. Protein product: CATWDGHYKKLF.

This clone was counted between two and nine times. J is TRGJ1 or TRGJ2 and V is TRGV9. Germline values: CDR1 GITISATS, CDR2 ISYDGTV (reference sequence). Germline trimming cut 0 bases from V and 7 bases from J; bases unmatched to any gene: 3. The CDR3 contains 12 residues. The CDR3 spells CALWEVEYKKLF. In DNA form, the CDR3 reads TGTGCCTTGTGGGAGGTGGAATATAAGAAACTCTTT.

The chain carries TRGV2 and TRGJ1 or TRGJ2. Per the germline V gene, CDR1 is EGSNGY and CDR2 is YDSYNSKV. The CDR3 runs to 12 residues. V gave up 1 base and J gave up 9 bases; unmatched junction bases: 6. The DNA for the CDR3 is TGTGCCACCTGGGACGGTTCTCCTAAGAAACTCTTT. This sequence encodes CATWDGSPKKLF.

This clone was counted between two and nine times. The chain couples TRGV4 to TRGJ1 or TRGJ2. The V gene end was trimmed by 5 bases and the J gene end by 0 bases; junction bases not matched to a gene: 13. Germline CDR1 EGSTGY, CDR2 YDSYTSSV. The CDR3 has 16 residues. The CDR3 here is CATWGRYMKNYYKKLF. The CDR3 DNA follows: TGTGCCACCTGGGGCCGCTACATGAAGAATTATTATAAGAAACTCTTT.

This chain joins TRGV3 and TRGJP2. CDR3 length: 15 amino acids. Germline CDR1 VTNTFY, CDR2 YDVSTARD (reference sequence). J was trimmed by 2 bases and V by 2 bases; bases with no gene match: 5. This chain's CDR3 is CATWDKLSSDWIKTF. The CDR3 nucleotides are TGTGCCACCTGGGACAAACTGAGTAGTGATTGGATCAAGACGTTT.